These 12 T cell receptor beta chains were sequenced from one sample in a study of T cell repertoires in aging, cancer and after chemotherapy. TRB rearrangements spanning V, D and J were amplified using mixed TRB-A/B primers. MiXCR, run by TCRdb on the multiplex PCR reads, gives a single entry per CDR3 protein. The profile shows roughly 1,500 distinct CDR3 sequences, just over 20% of them singletons. Amplification of TCR beta used genomic DNA extracted from peripheral blood. Material for sequencing was blood. The receptors come from a human donor with a solid tumor.

By share, this clonotype counts as medium-sized. The chain combines TRBV5-4 with TRBJ2-1, with 8 bases fitting TRBD2. The CDR3 covers 15 residues. J gave up 1 base and V 4 bases, and 4 bases lay outside the gene matches. CDR1 and CDR2 (germline): SGHNT, YYREEE (reference sequence). The CDR3 DNA is TGTGCCAGCAGCCAAACTAGCGGTTCCTACAATGAGCAGTTCTTC. Protein product: CASSQTSGSYNEQFF.

The CDR3, as DNA: TGTGCCAGCAGTTTGACAGCCACCTATGGCTACACCTTC. Residues: CASSLTATYGYTF. The chain has TRBV15 and TRBJ1-2; perhaps TRBD1 as D (5 bases). V was trimmed by 10 bases and J by 4 bases, leaving 16 bases between them. CDR1 is LNHNV, CDR2 YYDKDF, per germline (reference sequence). This CDR3 spans 13 amino acids.

This rearrangement joins TRBV9 to TRBJ2-3; 8 bases are a match to TRBD1. This CDR3 comprises 14 residues. In germline, CDR1 is SGDLS, CDR2 YYNGEE. Trimming took 3 bases from V and 8 from J; bases not matched to a gene: 8. As DNA, the CDR3 is TGTGCCAGCAGCGCGAAGACAGGGGCTGGTACGCAGTATTTT. The encoded protein is CASSAKTGAGTQYF. Supplemented by reference TRBV9 and TRBJ2-3, the full variable domain reads DSGVTQTPKHLITATGQRVTLRCSPRSGDLSVYWYQQSLDQGLQFLIQYYNGEERAKGNILERFSAQQFPDLHSELNLSSLELGDSALYFCASSAKTGAGTQYFGPGTRLTVL.

Concerning this clonotype itself: A much larger clone differs by one base, so this may be a read error. The chain combines TRBV6-5 with TRBJ1-2, with D uncertain. CDR3 length: 12 residues. V shed 7 bases and J shed 8 bases, with 14 bases lying between them. CDR1 MNHEY and CDR2 SVGAGI come from the germline V gene. The DNA for the CDR3 is TGTGCCAGCACCCTACACCCCTTGGGCTACACCTTC. This gives the protein CASTLHPLGYTF.

As concerns this clonotype: This may be a read error: a much more frequent sequence differs by one nucleotide. This chain links TRBV20-1 with TRBJ1-1; D is perhaps TRBD1 (5 bases). V was shortened by 3 bases and J by 0 bases, with 8 bases between the two germline ends. Germline V gene data show CDR1 as DFQATT and CDR2 as SNEGSKA (reference sequence). CDR3 size: 13 residues. The CDR3 reads CSASDRVNTEAFF. Here the CDR3 DNA reads TGCAGTGCTAGTGACAGAGTGAACACTGAAGCTTTCTTT.

This clonotype counts as medium-sized. The chain links TRBV6-5 to TRBJ2-7, with D unresolved. CDR1 and CDR2 from the germline V gene are MNHEY and SVGAGI. The CDR3 totals 14 residues. The V end lost 2 bases, the J end lost 3 bases, and 11 bases lay between the germline ends. The CDR3 is CASSYLVGDYEQYF. CDR3 nucleotide sequence: TGTGCCAGCAGTTACCTGGTTGGGGACTACGAGCAGTACTTC.

In this sample, this clonotype is medium-sized (0.01 to 0.1%). This sequence joins TRBV6-2 or TRBV6-3 and TRBJ1-6, with D perhaps matching TRBD1 (6 bases). The CDR3 runs 15 residues. Germline assignment: CDR1 MNHEY and CDR2 SVGEGT. The V end lost 0 bases, the J end lost 9 bases, and 12 bases lay between the germline ends. The DNA for the CDR3 is TGTGCCAGCAGTTACTCGACCGAGGGGGGTTCACCCCTCCACTTT. Its translation is CASSYSTEGGSPLHF.

The genes are TRBV28 and TRBJ1-1; D remains unclear. Per the germline V gene, CDR1 is MDHEN and CDR2 is SYDVKM. The CDR3 consists of 12 residues. V was clipped by 1 base and J by 10 bases, with 10 bases between them. CDR3 protein: CASSLLGGGAFF. The CDR3 nucleotides read TGTGCCAGCAGTTTATTAGGAGGAGGAGCTTTCTTT.

This clonotype was found once. One base away lies a much larger clone, so this may be a sequencing read error. J is TRBJ2-7 and V is TRBV6-2 or TRBV6-3; 9 bases line up with TRBD1. Germline V gene lookup returns CDR1 MNHEY and CDR2 SVGEGT. V was clipped by 7 bases and J by 3 bases; unmatched bases: 7. CDR3 length equals 14 residues. The CDR3 nucleotides are TGTGCCAGCAATGAAGGGACAGGGCTCTACGAGCAGTACTTC. It encodes CASNEGTGLYEQYF.

This clonotype counts as medium-sized. The V call is TRBV6-5, the J call TRBJ2-2; TRBD2 matches at 15 bases. CDR1 and CDR2 from the germline V gene are MNHEY and SVGAGI. The CDR3 has 16 amino acids. V shed 6 bases, J shed 5 bases, and the junction held 4 bases outside the gene matches. This CDR3 reads CASSRTSGRGTGELFF. The CDR3 DNA is TGTGCCAGCAGCCGGACTAGCGGGAGGGGAACCGGGGAGCTGTTTTTT.

In regard to this clonotype: In this CDR3 the conserved last residue, phenylalanine or tryptophan, is missing, so a read error is likely. Because the CDR3's place on the DNA is in doubt, the DNA is left out and the CDR3 is given as listed by TCRdb. V is TRBV5-4 and J is TRBJ2-6. The CDR3 has 9 residues if both end residues are counted. From germline, CDR1 is SGHNT and CDR2 YYREEE (reference sequence). The CDR3 protein is CASRQGGTS.

This clonotype was seen just once. The chain links TRBV12-3 or TRBV12-4 to TRBJ1-1, with D tentatively TRBD1 (5 bases). The CDR3 has 13 residues. Trimming pared 6 bases from V and 1 base from J, leaving 9 bases between. CDR3 coding DNA: TGTGCCAGCAGCTCCGACAGGAACACTGAAGCTTTCTTT. This translates into CASSSDRNTEAFF.